This is a list of T cell receptor beta chains from one sample in a study of neoadjuvant nivolumab and ipilimumab in lung cancer. The method was immunoSEQ multiplex PCR; TCRdb's version includes in-frame clones alone and lacks a portion of them. Counted here are about 38,000 clones, 80% to 90% occurring once; the ten biggest clones make up roughly 3.4%. The sample consisted of peripheral blood, taken before neoadjuvant nivolumab, alone or with ipilimumab. Receptor source: an adult with non-small cell lung cancer. Both conserved end residues are part of each CDR3. The order of the fields is clone size, D gene, V gene, J gene, CDR3 DNA, CDR3 protein. The D gene is left open where the match is weak. Only part of the rows carry a size: once, few, many, or a class if the clone is expanded.

once	TRBD2	TRBV9	TRBJ2-7	TGTGCCAGCAGCGTAGGTGCTAGCGGGTGGCACGAGCAGTACTTC	CASSVGASGWHEQYF
NA	NA	TRBV7-2	TRBJ2-3	TGTGCCAGCAGCCCTCAACAGGGCCCAGATACGCAGTATTTT	CASSPQQGPDTQYF
NA	TRBD1	TRBV7-9	TRBJ2-7	TGTGCCAGCAGCTTTCTACAGGGGGCCTCCTACGAGCAGTACTTC	CASSFLQGASYEQYF
few	TRBD2	TRBV5-1	TRBJ2-7	TGCGCCAGCAGCTTCGTTGGGGGAGGGAAATCCTACGAGCAGTACTTC	CASSFVGGGKSYEQYF
NA	NA	TRBV30	TRBJ2-5	TGTGCCTGGAGCCTAACCAGGGGGACTACCTATCAAGAGACCCAGTACTTC	CAWSLTRGTTYQETQYF
NA	TRBD2	TRBV12-5	TRBJ2-3	TGTGCTAGTGGTTTGGGAGGGACTACTCTGGCCGCAGATACGCAGTATTTT	CASGLGGTTLAADTQYF
NA	NA	TRBV2	TRBJ2-3	TGTGCCAGCACTGGGATTGGGGGAGAAACGCAGTATTTT	CASTGIGGETQYF
NA	TRBD1	TRBV12-5	TRBJ2-1	TGTGCTAGTGGTTTGGAACAGGGGTCCTCCTACAATGAGCAGTTCTTC	CASGLEQGSSYNEQFF
NA	NA	TRBV5-1	TRBJ2-1	TGCGCCAGCAGCCCGGCCGTTGGATGGGGGGATGAGCAGTTCTTC	CASSPAVGWGDEQFF
NA	TRBD1	TRBV2	TRBJ2-3	TGTGCCAACAGGGGCGACACTAGCACAGATACGCAGTATTTT	CANRGDTSTDTQYF
NA	NA	TRBV11-2	TRBJ1-5	TGTGCCAGCAGCTTAGAGGCGGTTCAGCCCCAGCATTTT	CASSLEAVQPQHF
NA	NA	TRBV10-1	TRBJ2-5	TGCGCCAGCAGTGAAGGGCCAGGGCCGCAAGAGACCCAGTACTTC	CASSEGPGPQETQYF
NA	NA	TRBV30	TRBJ2-5	TGTGCCTGGAGTGCAGCCAGGGAGACCCAGTACTTC	CAWSAARETQYF
NA	NA	TRBV18	TRBJ1-4	TGTGCCAGCTCAGCTAATACCAGGGATTCAACTAATGAAAAACTGTTTTTT	CASSANTRDSTNEKLFF
NA	TRBD1	TRBV30	TRBJ1-1	TGTGCCTGGAGTTGGGACAGGTTGAACACTGAAGCTTTCTTT	CAWSWDRLNTEAFF
NA	NA	TRBV6-5	TRBJ2-2	TGTGCCAGCAGTTACTCACAGACCGGGGAGCTGTTTTTT	CASSYSQTGELFF
NA	TRBD2	TRBV14	TRBJ2-7	TGTGCCAGCAGCCAAGTAGGGGACTACGACTACGAGCAGTACTTC	CASSQVGDYDYEQYF
NA	NA	TRBV29-1	TRBJ2-1	TGCAGCGTTGAAGGCCAAACGGGCAATGAGCAGTTCTTC	CSVEGQTGNEQFF
NA	TRBD2	TRBV27	TRBJ2-7	TGTGCCAGCAGTTTGTATACTGGCGGCGGGAGTCCCCACGAGCAGTACTTC	CASSLYTGGGSPHEQYF
NA	NA	TRBV11-2	TRBJ2-7	TGTGCCATCAGCTTCCGGACAGATCCCCGACAGCAGTACTTC	CAISFRTDPRQQYF
NA	TRBD2	TRBV7-2	TRBJ2-7	TGTGCCAGCAGCGGACGGACTAGCGGGCTCTCCTACGAGCAGTACTTC	CASSGRTSGLSYEQYF
once	TRBD1	TRBV9	TRBJ2-1	TGTGCCAGCAGCCCCCGACCGGGACAGGGACATGAGTTCTTC	CASSPRPGQGHEFF
NA	NA	TRBV30	TRBJ2-5	TGTGCCTGGAGTGTTGATTACCAAGAGACCCAGTACTTC	CAWSVDYQETQYF
once	NA	TRBV6-5	TRBJ2-7	TGTGCCAGCAGTTACGTAGGAGGCGAGCAGTACTTC	CASSYVGGEQYF
NA	TRBD1	TRBV18	TRBJ2-7	TGTGCCAGCTCACGGAGGAACAGGGGGCAATTTGAGCAGTACTTC	CASSRRNRGQFEQYF
NA	TRBD2	TRBV9	TRBJ2-7	TGTGCCAGCAGCACGGACGGAGGACTAGGCTACGAGCAGTACTTC	CASSTDGGLGYEQYF
NA	NA	TRBV27	TRBJ2-2	TGTGCCAGCAGGTTGGGCGGCCCGAACACCGGGGAGCTGTTTTTT	CASRLGGPNTGELFF
NA	TRBD2	TRBV9	TRBJ2-2	TGTGCCAGCAGCCCCCGACTAGCGGGAGGGTTGACCGGGGAGCTGTTTTTT	CASSPRLAGGLTGELFF
once	NA	TRBV11-2	TRBJ2-1	TGTGCCAGCAGCAAGGGGTGGCCTTACCCATCAAATGAGCAGTTCTTC	CASSKGWPYPSNEQFF
NA	TRBD1	TRBV28	TRBJ2-5	TGTGCCAGCAGCCAGGGACAGGGGCGGCGAGAGACCCAGTACTTC	CASSQGQGRRETQYF
NA	NA	TRBV6-5	TRBJ2-7	TGTGCCAGCAGTTACAGAATTAACTACGAGCAGTACTTC	CASSYRINYEQYF
NA	NA	TRBV7-9	TRBJ2-7	TGTGCCAGCAGCTTGGTGGGGACGGGAAAAACCTACGAGCAGTACTTC	CASSLVGTGKTYEQYF
NA	TRBD2	TRBV5-1	TRBJ2-3	TGCGCCAGCAGCCGTGGACTAGCGGGCACAGATACGCAGTATTTT	CASSRGLAGTDTQYF
NA	NA	TRBV18	TRBJ2-7	TGTGCCAGCTCGCCCATCGAAGGGGCGGGGTACGAGCAGTACTTC	CASSPIEGAGYEQYF
NA	TRBD1	TRBV10-3	TRBJ1-4	TGTGCCATCAGTGGGACAGGGGGTAATGAAAAACTGTTTTTT	CAISGTGGNEKLFF
NA	NA	TRBV7-9	TRBJ1-5	TGTGCCAGCGGGGGGGAGGGTCAGCCCCAGCATTTT	CASGGEGQPQHF
NA	TRBD2	TRBV19	TRBJ2-7	TGTGCCAGTAGTATTCGGCGGGAGGTAGCCTACGAGCAGTACTTC	CASSIRREVAYEQYF
NA	NA	TRBV6-5	TRBJ1-1	TGTGCCAGCAGTTACGGGAGGGAGAGGTCAACTGAAGCTTTCTTT	CASSYGRERSTEAFF
once	NA	TRBV5-1	TRBJ1-2	TGCGCCAGCAGCCCCGGACAGAGTCCTATGGGCTACACCTTC	CASSPGQSPMGYTF
NA	NA	TRBV6-1	TRBJ2-2	TGTGCCAGCAGTGAACTAGGGACGCAGAACACCGGGGAGCTGTTTTTT	CASSELGTQNTGELFF